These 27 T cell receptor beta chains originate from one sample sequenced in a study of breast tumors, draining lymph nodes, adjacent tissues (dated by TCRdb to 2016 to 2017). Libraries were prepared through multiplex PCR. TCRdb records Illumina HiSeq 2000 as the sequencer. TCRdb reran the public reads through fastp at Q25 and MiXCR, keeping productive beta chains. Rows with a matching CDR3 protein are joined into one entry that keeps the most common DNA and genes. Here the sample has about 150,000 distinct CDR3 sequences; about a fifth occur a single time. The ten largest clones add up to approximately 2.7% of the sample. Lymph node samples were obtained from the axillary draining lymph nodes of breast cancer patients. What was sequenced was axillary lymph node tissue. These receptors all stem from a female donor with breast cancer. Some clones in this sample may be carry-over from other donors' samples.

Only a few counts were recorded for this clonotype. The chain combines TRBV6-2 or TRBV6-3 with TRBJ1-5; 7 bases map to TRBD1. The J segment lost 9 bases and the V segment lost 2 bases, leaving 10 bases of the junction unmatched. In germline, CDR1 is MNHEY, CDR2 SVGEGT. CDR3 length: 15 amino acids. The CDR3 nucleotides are TGTGCCAGCAGTTACGAGACAGGGTCGGGAGGGCCCCAGCATTTT. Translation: CASSYETGSGGPQHF.

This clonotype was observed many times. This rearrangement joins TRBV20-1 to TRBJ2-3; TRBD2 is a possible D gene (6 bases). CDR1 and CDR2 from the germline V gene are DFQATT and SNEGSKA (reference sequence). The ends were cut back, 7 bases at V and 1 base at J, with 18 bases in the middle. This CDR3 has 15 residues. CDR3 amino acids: CSGIGTLAGTDTQYF. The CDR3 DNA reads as TGCAGTGGAATAGGGACTCTGGCTGGCACAGATACGCAGTATTTT.

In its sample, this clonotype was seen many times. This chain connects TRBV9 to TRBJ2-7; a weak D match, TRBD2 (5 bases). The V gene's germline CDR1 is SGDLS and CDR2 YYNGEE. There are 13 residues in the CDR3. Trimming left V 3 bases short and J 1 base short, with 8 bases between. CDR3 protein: CASSAGVSYEQYF. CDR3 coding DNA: TGTGCCAGCAGCGCCGGGGTTTCCTACGAGCAGTACTTC. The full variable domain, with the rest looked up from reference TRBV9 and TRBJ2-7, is DSGVTQTPKHLITATGQRVTLRCSPRSGDLSVYWYQQSLDQGLQFLIQYYNGEERAKGNILERFSAQQFPDLHSELNLSSLELGDSALYFCASSAGVSYEQYFGPGTRLTVT.

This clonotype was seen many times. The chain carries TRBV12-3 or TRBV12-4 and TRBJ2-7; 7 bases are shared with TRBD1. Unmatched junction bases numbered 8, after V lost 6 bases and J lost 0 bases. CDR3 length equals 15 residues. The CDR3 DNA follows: TGTGCCAGCAGGACGACAGGGTCGAACTCCTACGAGCAGTACTTC. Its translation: CASRTTGSNSYEQYF.

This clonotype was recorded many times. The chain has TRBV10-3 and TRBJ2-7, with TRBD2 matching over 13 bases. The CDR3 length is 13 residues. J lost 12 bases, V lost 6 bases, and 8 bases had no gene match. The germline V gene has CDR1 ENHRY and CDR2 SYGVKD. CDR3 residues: CAISIRTSGSMYF. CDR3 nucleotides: TGTGCCATCAGCATCCGGACTAGCGGGAGTATGTACTTC.

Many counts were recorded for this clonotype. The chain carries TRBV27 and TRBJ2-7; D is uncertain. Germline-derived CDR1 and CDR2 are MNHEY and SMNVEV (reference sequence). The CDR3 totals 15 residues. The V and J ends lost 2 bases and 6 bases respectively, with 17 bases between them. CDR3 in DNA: TGTGCCAGCAGTTTAGGGCTAGATGGCCTCGGCGAGCAGTACTTC. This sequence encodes CASSLGLDGLGEQYF.

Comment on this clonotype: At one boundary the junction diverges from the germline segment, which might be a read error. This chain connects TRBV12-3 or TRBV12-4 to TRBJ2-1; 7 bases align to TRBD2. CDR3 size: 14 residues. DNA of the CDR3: TGTGCCAGCAGTTTAGCGGGAGGGTACAATGGGCAGTTCTTC. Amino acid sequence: CASSLAGGYNGQFF.

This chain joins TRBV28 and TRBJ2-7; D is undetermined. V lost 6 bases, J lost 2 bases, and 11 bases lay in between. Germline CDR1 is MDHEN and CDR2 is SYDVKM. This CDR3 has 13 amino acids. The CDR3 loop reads CASSQPPAYEQYF. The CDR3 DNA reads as TGTGCCAGCAGCCAACCCCCAGCCTACGAGCAGTACTTC.

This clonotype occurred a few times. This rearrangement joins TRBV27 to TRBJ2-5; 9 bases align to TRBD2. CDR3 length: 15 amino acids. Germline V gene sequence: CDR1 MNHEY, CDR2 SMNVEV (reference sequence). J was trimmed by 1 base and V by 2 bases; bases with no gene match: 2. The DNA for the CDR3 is TGTGCCAGCAGTTTACTAGCGGGGACCCAAGAGACCCAGTACTTC. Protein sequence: CASSLLAGTQETQYF.

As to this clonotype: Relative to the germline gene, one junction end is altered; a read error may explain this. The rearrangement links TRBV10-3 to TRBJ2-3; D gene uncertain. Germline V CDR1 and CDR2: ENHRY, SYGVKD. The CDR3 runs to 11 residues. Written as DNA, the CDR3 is TGTGCCAGCAGTTGCGCGGATACGCAGTATTTT. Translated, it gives CASSCADTQYF.

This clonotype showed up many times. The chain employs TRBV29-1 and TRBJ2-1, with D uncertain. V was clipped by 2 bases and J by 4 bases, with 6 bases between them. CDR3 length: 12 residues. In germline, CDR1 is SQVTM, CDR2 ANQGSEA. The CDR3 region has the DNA TGCAGCGTTGAAACGAGATACAATGAGCAGTTCTTC. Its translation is CSVETRYNEQFF.

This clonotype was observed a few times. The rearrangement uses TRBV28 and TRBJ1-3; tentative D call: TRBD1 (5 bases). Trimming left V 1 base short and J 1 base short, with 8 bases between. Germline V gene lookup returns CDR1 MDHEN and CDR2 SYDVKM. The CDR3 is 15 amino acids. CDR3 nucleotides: TGTGCCAGCAGTTTATCTGGGGCTTCTGGAAACACCATATATTTT. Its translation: CASSLSGASGNTIYF.

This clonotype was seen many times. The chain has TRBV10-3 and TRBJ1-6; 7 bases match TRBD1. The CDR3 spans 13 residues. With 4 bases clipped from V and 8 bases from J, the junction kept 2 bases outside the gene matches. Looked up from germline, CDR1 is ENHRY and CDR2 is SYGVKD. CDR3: CAISGQGDSPLHF. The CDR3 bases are TGTGCCATCAGTGGACAGGGAGATTCACCCCTCCACTTT.

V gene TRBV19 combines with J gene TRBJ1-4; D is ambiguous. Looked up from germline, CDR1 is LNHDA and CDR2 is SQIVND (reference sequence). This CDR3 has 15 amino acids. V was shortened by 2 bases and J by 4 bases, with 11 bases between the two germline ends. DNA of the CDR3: TGTGCCAGTAGTATATTAGGACGGAATAATGAAAAACTGTTTTTT. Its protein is CASSILGRNNEKLFF.

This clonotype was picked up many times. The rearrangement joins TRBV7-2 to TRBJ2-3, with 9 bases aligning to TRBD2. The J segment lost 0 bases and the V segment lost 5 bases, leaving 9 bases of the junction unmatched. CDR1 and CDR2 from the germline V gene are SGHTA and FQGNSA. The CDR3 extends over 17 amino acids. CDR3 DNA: TGTGCCAGCAGCCCTCGACTAGCGGTCTTAAGCACAGATACGCAGTATTTT. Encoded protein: CASSPRLAVLSTDTQYF.

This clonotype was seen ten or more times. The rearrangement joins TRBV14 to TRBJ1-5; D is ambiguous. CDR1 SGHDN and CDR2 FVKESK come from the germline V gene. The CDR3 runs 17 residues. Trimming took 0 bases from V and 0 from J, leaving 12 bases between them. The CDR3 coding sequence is TGTGCCAGCAGCCAAGATCGTGGCCGCAGTAGCAATCAGCCCCAGCATTTT. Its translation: CASSQDRGRSSNQPQHF.

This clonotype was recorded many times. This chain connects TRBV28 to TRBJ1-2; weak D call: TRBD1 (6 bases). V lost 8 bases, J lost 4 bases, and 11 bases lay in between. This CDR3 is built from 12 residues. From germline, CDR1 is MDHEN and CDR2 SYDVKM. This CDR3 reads CASHDRSYGYTF. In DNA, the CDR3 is TGTGCCAGCCACGACAGGAGCTATGGCTACACCTTC.

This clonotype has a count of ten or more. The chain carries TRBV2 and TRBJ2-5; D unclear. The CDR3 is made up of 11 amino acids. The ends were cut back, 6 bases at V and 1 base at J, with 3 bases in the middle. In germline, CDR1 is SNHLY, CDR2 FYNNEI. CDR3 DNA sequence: TGTGCCAGCAGCGTCCAAGAGACCCAGTACTTC. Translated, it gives CASSVQETQYF.

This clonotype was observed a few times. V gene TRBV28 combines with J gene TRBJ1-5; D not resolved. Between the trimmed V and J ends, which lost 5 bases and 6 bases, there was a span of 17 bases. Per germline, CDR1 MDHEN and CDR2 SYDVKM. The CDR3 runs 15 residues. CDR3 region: CASSPRLGVTQPQHF. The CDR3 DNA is TGTGCCAGCAGTCCCAGATTGGGAGTAACTCAGCCCCAGCATTTT.

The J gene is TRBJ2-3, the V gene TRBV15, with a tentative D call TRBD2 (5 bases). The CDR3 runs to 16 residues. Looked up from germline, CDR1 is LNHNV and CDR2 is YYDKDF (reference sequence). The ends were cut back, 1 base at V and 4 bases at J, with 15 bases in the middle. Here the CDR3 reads CATSRGRRRMADTQYF. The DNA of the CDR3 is TGTGCCACCAGCAGAGGGAGGAGGCGGATGGCAGATACGCAGTATTTT.

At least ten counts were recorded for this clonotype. CDR3 region: CASRAGQPDNEQFF. The CDR3 DNA reads TGTGCCAGCAGGGCGGGACAGCCCGACAATGAGCAGTTCTTC. V is TRBV28 and J is TRBJ2-1; TRBD1 is a possible D gene (7 bases). This CDR3 is built from 14 residues. Germline V gives CDR1 MDHEN, CDR2 SYDVKM. V was clipped by 6 bases and J by 5 bases, with 14 bases between them.

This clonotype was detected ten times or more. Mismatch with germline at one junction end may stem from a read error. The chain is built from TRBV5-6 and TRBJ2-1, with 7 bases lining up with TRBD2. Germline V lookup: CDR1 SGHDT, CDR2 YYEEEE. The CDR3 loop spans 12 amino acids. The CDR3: CASSLLEETSLF. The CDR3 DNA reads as TGTGCCAGCAGCTTGCTAGAAGAGACTAGCCTCTTC.

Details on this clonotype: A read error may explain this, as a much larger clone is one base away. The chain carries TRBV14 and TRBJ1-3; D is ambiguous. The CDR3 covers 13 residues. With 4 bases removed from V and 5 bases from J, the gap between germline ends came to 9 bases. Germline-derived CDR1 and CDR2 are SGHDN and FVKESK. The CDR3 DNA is TGTGCCAGCAGCCGAGAAGTTCGAAACACCATATATTTT. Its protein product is CASSREVRNTIYF.

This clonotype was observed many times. CDR3 in amino acids: CASSAGTGLSYEQYF. CDR3 nucleotides: TGTGCCAGTAGTGCCGGGACAGGTCTCTCCTACGAGCAGTACTTC. The chain employs TRBV19 and TRBJ2-7; TRBD1 matches 8 bases. Unmatched junction bases numbered 6, after V lost 5 bases and J lost 0 bases. Germline V lookup: CDR1 LNHDA, CDR2 SQIVND (reference sequence). CDR3 length equals 15 residues.

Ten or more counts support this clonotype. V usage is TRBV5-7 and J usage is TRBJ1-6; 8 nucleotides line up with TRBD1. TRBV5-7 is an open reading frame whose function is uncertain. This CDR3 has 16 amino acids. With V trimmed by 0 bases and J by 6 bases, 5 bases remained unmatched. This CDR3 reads CASSLGRDRSNSPLHF. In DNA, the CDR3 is TGTGCCAGCAGCTTGGGTAGGGACAGGTCTAATTCACCCCTCCACTTT.

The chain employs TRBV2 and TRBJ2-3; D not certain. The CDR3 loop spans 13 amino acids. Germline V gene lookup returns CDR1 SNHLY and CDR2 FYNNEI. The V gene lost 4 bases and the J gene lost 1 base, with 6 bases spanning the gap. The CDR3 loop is CASSVLGTDTQYF. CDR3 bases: TGTGCCAGCAGTGTCCTAGGCACAGATACGCAGTATTTT.

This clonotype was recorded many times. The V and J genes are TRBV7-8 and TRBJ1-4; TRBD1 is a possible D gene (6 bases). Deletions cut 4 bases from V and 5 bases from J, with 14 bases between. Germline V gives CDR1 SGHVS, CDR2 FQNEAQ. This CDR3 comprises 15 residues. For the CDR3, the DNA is TGTGCCAGCAGCTCCAGGACAGCGTCGAATGAAAAACTGTTTTTT. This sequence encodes CASSSRTASNEKLFF.